What follows are 25 T cell receptor beta chains derived from one specimen sequenced in a study of molecular identifiers for immune sequencing clone quantification (dated by TCRdb to the late 2010s). Library generation was performed with PCR. TCRdb names NextSeq 500 as the instrument used. TCRdb cleaned the public reads at Q25 with fastp, built clones with MiXCR and kept in-frame beta chains. Rows with one shared CDR3 protein collapse into an entry with the most common genes and DNA. Across this sample there are approximately 500,000 distinct CDR3 sequences, with roughly 25% seen only once. The ten largest clones take up around 0.79% of the sample. Sequenced material: naive CD8+ T cells from blood, with Jurkat cell RNA spiked in. The meaning of the sample's cell subset or site label: FACS-sorted CD8+CD4-CCR7+CD45RA+ naive T cells. These receptors all come from a human donor in good health. Some libraries in this study had Jurkat cell RNA spiked in.

This clonotype has only a few counts. The rearrangement links TRBV20-1 to TRBJ1-6, with a weak D call TRBD1 (5 bases). V dropped 5 bases and J dropped 7 bases, with 9 bases sitting between them. This CDR3 region has 12 residues. CDR1 DFQATT and CDR2 SNEGSKA come from the germline V gene (reference sequence). The CDR3 DNA reads TGCAGTGCTTGGGACGGGAATTCACCCCTCCACTTT. Protein: CSAWDGNSPLHF.

In this sample, this clonotype turned up many times. This chain joins TRBV20-1 and TRBJ2-3, with 10 bases that match TRBD1. V shed 2 bases and J 4 bases; nucleotides not matched to a gene: 9. Germline V gene data show CDR1 as DFQATT and CDR2 as SNEGSKA (reference sequence). The CDR3 loop spans 16 amino acids. The CDR3 DNA reads TGCAGTGCTAGACCGGACAGGGGGTACGAAGCAGATACGCAGTATTTT. Translation gives CSARPDRGYEADTQYF.

There are a few counts of this clonotype. This rearrangement joins TRBV27 to TRBJ1-5, with TRBD1 identical over 7 bases. Germline-derived CDR1 and CDR2 are MNHEY and SMNVEV (reference sequence). This CDR3 has 13 residues. V trimming: 8 bases; J trimming: 3 bases; junction bases outside the gene matches: 4. CDR3 nucleotides: TGTGCCAGCGGGACAGTACCCAATCAGCCCCAGCATTTT. Translated, it gives CASGTVPNQPQHF.

To note about this clonotype: A read error may explain this, as a much larger clone is one base away. Since no conserved phenylalanine or tryptophan closes the CDR3, a read error is the likely cause. The chain carries TRBV5-4 and TRBJ2-7; 8 bases match TRBD1. Germline CDR1 is SGHNT and CDR2 is YYREEE (reference sequence). V lost 0 bases and J lost 6; bases outside the gene matches: 5. The CDR3 length is 14 residues. The CDR3 DNA is TGTGCCAGCAGCTTGGCCCAGGGGGCTAGCGAGCAGTACCTC. Translating gives CASSLAQGASEQYL.

V and J are TRBV6-5 and TRBJ1-5; no reliable D call. The V end was cut by 8 bases, the J end by 5 bases, with 22 bases between. The CDR3 has 16 amino acids. Germline assignment: CDR1 MNHEY and CDR2 SVGAGI. The CDR3 region has the DNA TGTGCCAGCGAACACGATGTAGGGTACGACTATCAGCCCCAGCATTTT. Amino acid sequence: CASEHDVGYDYQPQHF.

This clonotype turned up a few times. The chain employs TRBV4-1 and TRBJ1-1, with D tentatively TRBD1 (5 bases). The CDR3 spans 13 residues. Trimming stripped 3 bases from V and 6 bases from J, with 11 bases between. Germline V gene lookup returns CDR1 MGHRA and CDR2 YSYEKL. The CDR3 loop reads CASSHDRGSEAFF. The CDR3 DNA follows: TGCGCCAGCAGCCACGACAGAGGGTCTGAAGCTTTCTTT.

Turning to this clonotype: Sequence at one end of the junction differs from germline and may be a read error. The J gene is TRBJ2-7, the V gene TRBV6-6; D is unclear. Germline V gives CDR1 MNHNY, CDR2 SVGAGI (reference sequence). This CDR3 has 13 residues. CDR3 sequence: CVSSYLNSYEQYF. The CDR3 coding sequence is TGTGTCAGCAGCTACCTCAATTCCTACGAGCAGTACTTC.

This clonotype came up a few times. The genes are TRBV5-5 and TRBJ2-5; TRBD2 matches 11 bases. The V and J ends lost 0 bases and 5 bases, in that order; junction bases with no gene match: 6. Per the germline V gene, CDR1 is SGHKS and CDR2 is YYEKEE (reference sequence). This CDR3 contains 16 residues. DNA of the CDR3: TGTGCCAGCAGCTTGGTAGCGGGAGGGCCGATGGAGACCCAGTACTTC. Encoded protein: CASSLVAGGPMETQYF.

This clonotype was seen repeatedly, ten times or more. The V gene is TRBV4-1, the J gene TRBJ2-4, with 9 bases identical to TRBD1. CDR1 and CDR2 (germline): MGHRA, YSYEKL. The CDR3 has 15 residues. Losses at the gene ends were 1 base for V and 9 bases for J; bases not matched to a gene: 7. The CDR3 loop is CASSQVGQGLGIQYF. CDR3 sequence (DNA): TGCGCCAGCAGCCAAGTTGGACAGGGGCTGGGCATTCAGTACTTC.

This chain connects TRBV10-3 to TRBJ2-1, with D perhaps matching TRBD1 (6 bases). The CDR3 has 14 amino acids. Trimming shortened V by 11 bases and J by 0 bases, and 14 bases separated the two germline ends. Germline values: CDR1 ENHRY, CDR2 SYGVKD. Here the CDR3 reads CAVKGVSSYNEQFF. The CDR3 DNA is TGTGCCGTCAAGGGGGTGAGCTCCTACAATGAGCAGTTCTTC.

As DNA, the CDR3 is TGTGCCAGCAGTTACTCATGGCGCCCGCGGTCGGAAGCTTTCTTT. Translating gives CASSYSWRPRSEAFF. The rearrangement joins TRBV6-7 to TRBJ1-1; D uncertain. TRBV6-7 is an ORF, and what it does is uncertain. The germline V and J ends were trimmed by 0 bases and 8 bases, with 16 bases remaining between them. The CDR3 runs 15 residues.

This clonotype was detected ten times or more. This chain links TRBV29-1 with TRBJ2-3; D might be TRBD2 (6 bases). V was shortened by 4 bases and J by 0 bases, with 14 bases between the two germline ends. The V gene's germline CDR1 is SQVTM and CDR2 ANQGSEA. The CDR3 totals 15 residues. The CDR3 region is CSVGGGLISTDTQYF. In nucleotides, the CDR3 is TGCAGCGTTGGGGGAGGACTAATTAGCACAGATACGCAGTATTTT.

For this clonotype: A junction end diverges from the germline sequence, so it may reflect a read error. The chain carries TRBV13 and TRBJ2-4; maybe TRBD1 (5 bases). The CDR3 spans 16 residues. Germline V gene lookup returns CDR1 PRHDT and CDR2 FYEKMQ (reference sequence). Here the CDR3 reads CASSLETRGPKTIPYF. The CDR3 DNA reads as TGTGCCAGCAGCTTAGAAACAAGGGGCCCCAAAACCATTCCGTACTTC.

This clonotype turned up a few times. The rearrangement uses TRBV10-3 and TRBJ2-7; a weak D match, TRBD2 (6 bases). The V gene lost 3 bases and the J gene lost 4 bases, with 13 bases spanning the gap. The CDR3 runs 14 residues. The V gene's germline CDR1 is ENHRY and CDR2 SYGVKD. This CDR3 is CAISETGSPYEQYF. CDR3 sequence (DNA): TGTGCCATCAGTGAAACCGGGAGTCCGTACGAGCAGTACTTC.

Comments on this clonotype: At one end, the junction sequence differs from germline, possibly due to a read error. CDR3 sequence (DNA): TGTGCCAGCAGCCAAGTGGCAGCTAGCACAGCTACGCAGTCTTTT. This sequence encodes CASSQVAASTATQSF. The genes are TRBV4-2 and TRBJ2-3, with D maybe TRBD2 (5 bases). The CDR3 loop spans 15 amino acids. The V gene's germline CDR1 is LGHNA and CDR2 YNFKEQ.

CDR3 sequence (DNA): TGTGCCAGCAGCCCCCAGGGGGCAAATTCACCCCTCCACTTT. Amino acid sequence: CASSPQGANSPLHF. The rearrangement uses TRBV27 and TRBJ1-6; 8 bases agree with TRBD1. Germline CDR1 and CDR2: MNHEY and SMNVEV (reference sequence). The CDR3 spans 14 residues. V was pared by 6 bases and J by 7 bases, with 5 bases of the junction left unmatched.

The V call is TRBV7-9, the J call TRBJ2-4; possibly TRBD2 for D (5 bases). The germline CDR1 and CDR2 sequences are SEHNR and FQNEAQ (reference sequence). The CDR3 runs 16 residues. Trimming shortened V by 5 bases and J by 0 bases, and 14 bases separated the two germline ends. The CDR3 DNA reads as TGTGCCAGCAGCGGCCCTTCGGGGAAAGCCAAAAACATTCAGTACTTC. Its translation is CASSGPSGKAKNIQYF.

Details on this clonotype: This may stem from a read error, because a much larger clone lies one nucleotide away. V usage is TRBV28 and J usage is TRBJ2-7; D is perhaps TRBD2 (6 bases). This CDR3 has 16 residues. The germline CDR1 and CDR2 sequences are MDHEN and SYDVKM. As DNA, the CDR3 is TGTGCCAGCAGTTTAAGTTATCGGGGGTATTCCTACGAGCGGTACTTC. It yields the protein CASSLSYRGYSYERYF.

This clonotype was observed a few times. This chain links TRBV30 with TRBJ2-5, with 8 bases lining up with TRBD1. With V trimmed by 4 bases and J by 2 bases, 9 bases remained unmatched. Germline assignment: CDR1 GTSNPN and CDR2 SVGIG (reference sequence). The CDR3 consists of 15 residues. CDR3 sequence: CAWNFGQGPQETQYF. CDR3 bases: TGTGCCTGGAACTTCGGACAGGGACCACAAGAGACCCAGTACTTC.

Only a few counts were recorded for this clonotype. V usage is TRBV20-1 and J usage is TRBJ1-5; D gene ambiguous. This CDR3 has 15 residues. Germline V gives CDR1 DFQATT, CDR2 SNEGSKA (reference sequence). V gave up 0 bases and J gave up 0 bases, with 9 bases separating them. The CDR3 bases are TGCAGTGCTAGAGATTGGACCGCTAGCAATCAGCCCCAGCATTTT. The encoded protein is CSARDWTASNQPQHF.

This chain connects TRBV6-5 to TRBJ2-7; TRBD1 matches at 9 bases. With 8 bases clipped from V and 7 bases from J, the junction kept 15 bases outside the gene matches. Germline V lookup: CDR1 MNHEY, CDR2 SVGAGI. The CDR3 has 15 amino acids. The DNA of the CDR3 is TGTGCCAGCTTTTCACCGGGACAGGGCCCTGAGGAGCAGTACTTC. This codes for CASFSPGQGPEEQYF.

This chain connects TRBV6-6 to TRBJ1-2, with 8 bases lining up with TRBD1. The junction had 2 bases not matched to a gene; V was cut back by 4 bases and J by 7 bases. The CDR3 has 12 residues. Germline values: CDR1 MNHNY, CDR2 SVGAGI (reference sequence). This chain's CDR3 is CASSWTGSGYTF. CDR3 coding DNA: TGTGCCAGCAGTTGGACAGGGAGTGGCTACACCTTC.

The rearrangement joins TRBV7-9 to TRBJ2-7; unclear D gene. Trimming removed 5 bases from V and 3 bases from J, with 14 bases in between. CDR3 length: 14 residues. Germline CDR1 and CDR2: SEHNR and FQNEAQ (reference sequence). CDR3 sequence: CASSPTVSFYEQYF. The CDR3 DNA reads TGTGCCAGCAGCCCGACCGTATCCTTCTACGAGCAGTACTTC.

This clonotype was counted ten times or more. The chain carries TRBV6-2 or TRBV6-3 and TRBJ2-3, with a possible D match to TRBD2 (6 bases). This CDR3 is built from 13 residues. V was pared by 6 bases and J by 4 bases, with 11 bases between. Germline V lookup: CDR1 MNHEY, CDR2 SVGEGT. The CDR3 DNA follows: TGTGCCAGCAGATTTGGAGGGCCAGATACGCAGTATTTT. It is translated as CASRFGGPDTQYF.

The rearrangement joins TRBV7-9 to TRBJ2-5; D possibly corresponds to TRBD2 (6 bases). Germline V lookup: CDR1 SEHNR, CDR2 FQNEAQ (reference sequence). This CDR3 has 19 amino acids. V shed 5 bases and J shed 9 bases, with 34 bases lying between them. Written as DNA, the CDR3 is TGTGCCAGCAGCGATCCTAACAACGGGGCCAAGGGGTGGGGGGAGGCCCAGTACTTC. It encodes CASSDPNNGAKGWGEAQYF.